The 23 T cell receptor beta chains reported below all come from one sample, sequenced in a study of blood T cell repertoires in COVID-19. Repertoires were generated with immunoSEQ multiplex PCR, while TCRdb's copy carries only in-frame clones and drops some. Among more than 150,000 clones listed, roughly 79% were seen once. The specimen sequenced was peripheral blood. All receptors derive from a woman of 80 years or more with COVID-19, enrolled during active disease.

This clone was found a few times. V usage is TRBV29-1 and J usage is TRBJ2-3, with 14 bases lining up with TRBD2. CDR1 and CDR2 from the germline V gene are SQVTM and ANQGSEA. CDR3 length: 15 amino acids. With 7 bases clipped from V and 5 bases from J, the junction kept 8 bases outside the gene matches. CDR3 DNA: TGCAGCGCCAAAGGGACTAGCGGGAGCGAAGATACGCAGTATTTT. Protein: CSAKGTSGSEDTQYF.

The chain uses TRBV10-3 and TRBJ2-4; D may be TRBD1 (6 bases). CDR1 and CDR2 from the germline V gene are ENHRY and SYGVKD. The CDR3 is 13 residues long. The V gene lost 4 bases and the J gene lost 9 bases, with 13 bases spanning the gap. CDR3 residues: CAISGGEGGIQYF. DNA for the CDR3: TGTGCCATCAGTGGAGGGGAAGGGGGCATTCAGTACTTC.

This sequence joins TRBV7-2 and TRBJ1-2, with 9 bases that match TRBD1. Germline V gene lookup returns CDR1 SGHTA and CDR2 FQGNSA. This CDR3 spans 15 amino acids. Trimming at V came to 4 bases and at J to 5 bases, leaving 8 bases not matched to a gene. The CDR3 DNA follows: TGTGCCAGCAGCTCCGGGCTGGGACAGGGATATGGCTACACCTTC. Its protein is CASSSGLGQGYGYTF.

The chain links TRBV7-9 to TRBJ2-7, with D hard to call. Germline loops: CDR1 SEHNR, CDR2 FQNEAQ (reference sequence). The CDR3 consists of 12 residues. Trimming left V 5 bases short and J 2 bases short, with 7 bases between. CDR3 sequence reads: CASSLSTYEQYF. The CDR3 DNA sequence: TGTGCCAGCAGCCTATCTACCTACGAGCAGTACTTC.

The rearrangement links TRBV19 to TRBJ1-1, with D possibly TRBD1 on 6 matching bases. Trimming pared 7 bases from V and 0 bases from J, leaving 9 bases between. The CDR3 loop spans 13 amino acids. Germline values: CDR1 LNHDA, CDR2 SQIVND (reference sequence). DNA for the CDR3: TGTGCCAGTATGAGGGGGATGAACACTGAAGCTTTCTTT. Its protein product is CASMRGMNTEAFF.

This chain connects TRBV18 to TRBJ2-2; D possibly corresponds to TRBD2 (6 bases). CDR3 length: 16 residues. Germline assignment: CDR1 KGHSH and CDR2 LQKENI. Trimming left V 1 base short and J 3 bases short, with 12 bases between. The CDR3 nucleotides read TGTGCCAGCTCACCACAGTCGACGGGGGACACCGGGGAGCTGTTTTTT. Its translation: CASSPQSTGDTGELFF.

This clone came up many times. Other nucleotide sequences from this sample produce the same CDR3. The J gene is TRBJ2-7, the V gene TRBV7-2, with a tentative D call TRBD1 (6 bases). This CDR3 has 14 residues. CDR1 is SGHTA and CDR2 is FQGNSA in the germline V gene. V was trimmed by 4 bases and J by 2 bases, leaving 12 bases between them. The CDR3 loop reads CASSSGTIPYEQYF. The CDR3 DNA sequence: TGTGCCAGCAGCTCGGGGACAATCCCCTACGAGCAGTACTTC.

The chain couples TRBV5-1 to TRBJ1-2; TRBD1 aligns across 7 bases. Trimming cost V 3 bases and J 0 bases; bases outside gene matches: 5. Germline values: CDR1 SGHRS, CDR2 YFSETQ. The CDR3 sequence is 15 residues long. The CDR3 loop is CASSSDRDTNYGYTF. In DNA form, the CDR3 reads TGCGCCAGCAGCTCCGACAGGGATACTAACTATGGCTACACCTTC.

The chain is built from TRBV5-1 and TRBJ2-5; 11 nucleotides agree with TRBD2. CDR3 length: 17 residues. Per the germline V gene, CDR1 is SGHRS and CDR2 is YFSETQ. Trimming took 3 bases from V and 4 from J; bases not matched to a gene: 11. CDR3 in amino acids: CASSSTSGSAEGETQYF. CDR3 DNA sequence: TGCGCCAGCAGCTCAACTAGCGGGAGTGCAGAGGGAGAGACCCAGTACTTC.

The chain uses TRBV9 and TRBJ2-1; 12 positions agree with TRBD2. Germline V lookup: CDR1 SGDLS, CDR2 YYNGEE. The CDR3 has 15 residues. J gave up 8 bases and V 4 bases, and 7 bases lay outside the gene matches. The CDR3 spells CASSLSSGGAYEQFF. The CDR3 region has the DNA TGTGCCAGCAGCCTATCTAGCGGGGGGGCCTATGAGCAGTTCTTC.

V and J are TRBV5-4 and TRBJ2-2; D may be TRBD1 (5 bases). This CDR3 region has 15 residues. The V end lost 0 bases, the J end lost 5 bases, and 11 bases lay between the germline ends. Per the germline V gene, CDR1 is SGHNT and CDR2 is YYREEE (reference sequence). Here the CDR3 reads CASSLGRVETGELFF. The DNA of the CDR3 is TGTGCCAGCAGCTTGGGCAGGGTCGAAACCGGGGAGCTGTTTTTT. The complete variable domain, with remaining parts taken from reference TRBV5-4 and TRBJ2-2, reads ETGVTQSPTHLIKTRGQQVTLRCSSQSGHNTVSWYQQALGQGPQFIFQYYREEENGRGNFPPRFSGLQFPNYSSELNVNALELDDSALYLCASSLGRVETGELFFGEGSRLTVL.

The chain joins TRBV5-1 to TRBJ1-2, with TRBD1 matching 7 bases. The CDR3 extends over 15 amino acids. Losses at the gene ends were 4 bases for V and 7 bases for J; bases not matched to a gene: 13. Per germline, CDR1 SGHRS and CDR2 YFSETQ. CDR3 sequence: CASSGPTGASGGYTF. The CDR3 bases are TGCGCCAGCAGCGGACCTACAGGGGCCTCAGGTGGCTACACCTTC. The full variable domain, rest sourced from reference TRBV5-1 and TRBJ1-2, is KAGVTQTPRYLIKTRGQQVTLSCSPISGHRSVSWYQQTPGQGLQFLFEYFSETQRNKGNFPGRFSGRQFSNSRSEMNVSTLELGDSALYLCASSGPTGASGGYTFGSGTRLTVV.

This clone has just one count. V gene TRBV2 combines with J gene TRBJ2-5, with 7 bases identical to TRBD1. CDR3 length: 15 residues. Germline V gives CDR1 SNHLY, CDR2 FYNNEI. The J segment lost 2 bases and the V segment lost 6 bases, leaving 9 bases of the junction unmatched. The CDR3: CASSKSRDRQETQYF. The CDR3 DNA is TGTGCCAGCAGCAAATCAAGGGACAGACAAGAGACCCAGTACTTC.

The chain employs TRBV19 and TRBJ2-3; 13 bases agree with TRBD2. The germline CDR1 and CDR2 sequences are LNHDA and SQIVND (reference sequence). J lost 1 base, V lost 8 bases, and 9 bases had no gene match. This CDR3 region has 17 residues. DNA for the CDR3: TGTGCCAGTTCTAAGGGACTAGCGGGGCACCGCACAGATACGCAGTATTTT. Its translation is CASSKGLAGHRTDTQYF.

CDR3 region: CASSQGTGQPQHF. In DNA, the CDR3 is TGTGCCAGCAGTCAGGGGACCGGTCAGCCCCAGCATTTT. V and J are TRBV7-9 and TRBJ1-5; a possible D gene is TRBD1 (6 bases). The CDR3 is 13 residues long. Trimming took 6 bases from V and 6 from J, leaving 12 bases between them. Germline CDR1 is SEHNR and CDR2 is FQNEAQ (reference sequence).

This clone was counted only a few times. The chain combines TRBV13 with TRBJ2-7, with 7 bases matching TRBD1. Germline V gives CDR1 PRHDT, CDR2 FYEKMQ (reference sequence). The CDR3 sequence is 14 residues long. V shed 5 bases and J 2 bases; nucleotides not matched to a gene: 6. The CDR3: CASSRVGQPYEQYF. CDR3 in DNA: TGTGCCAGCAGCAGAGTGGGACAGCCCTACGAGCAGTACTTC. The complete variable domain, with remaining parts taken from reference TRBV13 and TRBJ2-7, reads AAGVIQSPRHLIKEKRETATLKCYPIPRHDTVYWYQQGPGQDPQFLISFYEKMQSDKGSIPDRFSAQQFSDYHSELNMSSLELGDSALYFCASSRVGQPYEQYFGPGTRLTVT.

The chain joins TRBV7-2 to TRBJ1-5; a weak D match, TRBD1 (5 bases). The CDR3 is 14 residues long. The germline V gene has CDR1 SGHTA and CDR2 FQGNSA. V was trimmed by 3 bases and J by 11 bases, leaving 17 bases between them. CDR3 region: CASSFIRGFHAQHF. CDR3 nucleotide sequence: TGTGCCAGCAGCTTCATCCGGGGGTTCCATGCCCAGCATTTT.

This clone was counted between two and nine times. CDR3 sequence reads: CASSPVTGIHGYTF. CDR3 DNA sequence: TGTGCCAGCAGCCCGGTGACAGGGATCCATGGCTACACCTTC. This rearrangement joins TRBV5-5 to TRBJ1-2; 7 bases agree with TRBD1. The CDR3 sequence is 14 residues long. CDR1 is SGHKS and CDR2 is YYEKEE in the germline V gene (reference sequence). Unmatched junction bases numbered 9, after V lost 4 bases and J lost 6 bases.

The chain couples TRBV5-4 to TRBJ1-2; 9 nucleotides line up with TRBD1. The CDR3 runs 14 residues. Trimming cost V 3 bases and J 7 bases; bases outside gene matches: 7. In germline, CDR1 is SGHNT, CDR2 YYREEE (reference sequence). The CDR3 sequence: CASSSGQGEGGYTF. DNA of the CDR3: TGTGCCAGCAGCTCGGGACAGGGAGAGGGTGGCTACACCTTC.

In its sample, this clone was seen a few times. The rearrangement joins TRBV19 to TRBJ1-6, with TRBD1 matching 12 bases. Germline CDR1 reads LNHDA; CDR2 reads SQIVND (reference sequence). This CDR3 is 15 amino acids long. The ends lost 4 bases at V and 12 bases at J; junction bases unmatched: 7. The CDR3 protein is CASSTSGTGGLPLHF. In DNA, the CDR3 is TGTGCCAGTAGTACGTCCGGGACAGGGGGCTTACCCCTCCACTTT.

The V gene is TRBV15, the J gene TRBJ1-2, with 8 positions matching TRBD1. Germline CDR1 LNHNV, CDR2 YYDKDF (reference sequence). CDR3 length equals 16 residues. Trimming cost V 5 bases and J 8 bases; bases outside gene matches: 16. The CDR3 reads CATSGFGTGISRGYTF. Written as DNA, the CDR3 is TGTGCCACCAGCGGATTTGGGACAGGAATATCTCGCGGCTACACCTTC.

The gene calls are TRBV5-5 and TRBJ1-1; 9 nucleotides match TRBD1. J was trimmed by 4 bases and V by 2 bases; bases with no gene match: 12. The CDR3 has 17 amino acids. The germline V gene encodes CDR1 SGHKS and CDR2 YYEKEE (reference sequence). The CDR3 DNA reads as TGTGCCAGCAGCTTCCGGGACAGGGTATTGTCGGGCACTGAAGCTTTCTTT. Residues: CASSFRDRVLSGTEAFF.

This sequence joins TRBV7-6 and TRBJ2-1; possibly TRBD2 for D (6 bases). The CDR3 is 15 residues long. The ends were cut back, 5 bases at V and 6 bases at J, with 17 bases in the middle. CDR1 SGHVS and CDR2 FNYEAQ come from the germline V gene. CDR3 bases: TGTGCCAGCAGCCCCGGGTTTAGCGGAACCAATGAGCAGTTCTTC. Translated, it gives CASSPGFSGTNEQFF.